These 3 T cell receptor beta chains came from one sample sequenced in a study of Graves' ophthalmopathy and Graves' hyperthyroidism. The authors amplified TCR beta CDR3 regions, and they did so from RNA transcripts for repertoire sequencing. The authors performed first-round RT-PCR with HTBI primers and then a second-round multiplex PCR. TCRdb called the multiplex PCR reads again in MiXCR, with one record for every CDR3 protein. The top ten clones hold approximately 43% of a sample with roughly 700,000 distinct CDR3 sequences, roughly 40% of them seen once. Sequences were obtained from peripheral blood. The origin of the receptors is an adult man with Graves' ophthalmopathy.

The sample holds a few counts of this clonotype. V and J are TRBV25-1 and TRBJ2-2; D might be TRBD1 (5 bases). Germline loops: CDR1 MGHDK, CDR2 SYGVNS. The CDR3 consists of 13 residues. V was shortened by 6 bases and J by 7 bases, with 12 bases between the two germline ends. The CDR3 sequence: CASSPLRGGELFF. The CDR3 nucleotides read TGTGCCAGCAGCCCCCTTAGGGGCGGGGAGCTGTTTTTT.

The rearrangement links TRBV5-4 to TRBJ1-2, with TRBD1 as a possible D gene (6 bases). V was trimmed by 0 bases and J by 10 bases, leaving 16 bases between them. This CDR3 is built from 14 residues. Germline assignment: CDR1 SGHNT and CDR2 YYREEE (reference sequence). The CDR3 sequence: CASSLGQAEYSYTF. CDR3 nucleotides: TGTGCCAGCAGCTTGGGACAGGCGGAGTACTCCTACACCTTC.

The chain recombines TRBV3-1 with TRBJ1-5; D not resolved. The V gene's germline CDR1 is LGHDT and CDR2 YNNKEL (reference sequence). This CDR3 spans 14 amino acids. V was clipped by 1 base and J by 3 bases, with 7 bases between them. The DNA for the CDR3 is TGTGCCAGCAGCCAAGTCGGGGACAATCAGCCCCAGCATTTT. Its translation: CASSQVGDNQPQHF.